The 21 T cell receptor beta chains below were found in one sample sequenced in a study of T-cell memory formation after mild COVID-19. TCRdb passed the 5' RACE reads through MiXCR, listing each CDR3 protein once. The top ten hold about 22% of the sample, which has 300,000 to 400,000 distinct CDR3 sequences, over 13% seen once. Sequencing used PBMCs or a T cell subset sorted from them (not recorded which). The source is a man younger than 30 who had mild COVID-19 (a few samples of this study predate the infection). Cell type and time point are not known.

This clonotype was seen many times. The chain is built from TRBV5-1 and TRBJ1-1; D is possibly TRBD1 (5 bases). The CDR3 covers 13 residues. Germline V gene lookup returns CDR1 SGHRS and CDR2 YFSETQ. The germline V and J ends were trimmed by 3 bases and 3 bases, with 9 bases remaining between them. The CDR3 sequence is CASSSGRYTEAFF. DNA for the CDR3: TGCGCCAGCAGCTCGGGACGGTACACTGAAGCTTTCTTT.

This clonotype appeared a few times. J is TRBJ1-2 and V is TRBV12-3 or TRBV12-4; 8 nucleotides line up with TRBD1. CDR3 length: 15 residues. Unmatched junction bases numbered 8, after V lost 4 bases and J lost 4 bases. CDR3: CASSSPRGHSYGYTF. The CDR3 nucleotides are TGTGCCAGCAGTTCCCCCAGGGGGCACAGCTATGGCTACACCTTC.

V and J are TRBV6-6 and TRBJ1-5; possibly TRBD1 for D (5 bases). This CDR3 contains 15 residues. With 2 bases removed from V and 5 bases from J, the gap between germline ends came to 13 bases. Per the germline V gene, CDR1 is MNHNY and CDR2 is SVGAGI (reference sequence). The chain's CDR3 is CASSYMTVSYQPQHF. CDR3 nucleotides: TGTGCCAGCAGTTACATGACAGTAAGCTATCAGCCCCAGCATTTT.

The chain has TRBV12-3 or TRBV12-4 and TRBJ2-7; D may be TRBD1 (6 bases). The CDR3 has 13 residues. Deletions cut 8 bases from V and 4 bases from J, with 15 bases between. The CDR3 DNA is TGTGCCAGCCAATGGACAGCTCTTTACGAGCAGTACTTC. Protein sequence: CASQWTALYEQYF.

The genes are TRBV9 and TRBJ2-2; D gene uncertain. The CDR3 spans 15 residues. Per germline, CDR1 SGDLS and CDR2 YYNGEE. V was trimmed by 2 bases and J by 2 bases, leaving 10 bases between them. The CDR3 loop reads CASSVTLRNTGELFF. For the CDR3, the DNA is TGTGCCAGCAGCGTCACCCTTAGAAACACCGGGGAGCTGTTTTTT.

The chain carries TRBV30 and TRBJ1-3; D is possibly TRBD1 (5 bases). This CDR3 is built from 13 residues. V lost 3 bases and J lost 5, with 11 bases in between. Germline CDR1 GTSNPN, CDR2 SVGIG (reference sequence). CDR3 sequence reads: CAWRAGLRNTIYF. The DNA of the CDR3 is TGTGCCTGGAGGGCGGGACTTCGAAACACCATATATTTT.

This clonotype turned up a few times. The chain links TRBV29-1 to TRBJ1-1, with a weak D call TRBD1 (6 bases). The ends were cut back, 7 bases at V and 4 bases at J, with 16 bases in the middle. The CDR3 extends over 13 amino acids. CDR1 is SQVTM and CDR2 is ANQGSEA in the germline V gene. The CDR3 is CSGRDTWGTEAFF. The CDR3 DNA follows: TGCAGCGGCAGGGACACCTGGGGCACTGAAGCTTTCTTT.

The chain combines TRBV2 with TRBJ2-4; D is unresolved. V was pared by 5 bases and J by 0 bases, with 5 bases between. Germline loops: CDR1 SNHLY, CDR2 FYNNEI. The CDR3 sequence is 13 residues long. CDR3 nucleotides: TGTGCCAGCAGTCCACTAGCCAAAAACATTCAGTACTTC. This encodes CASSPLAKNIQYF.

This clonotype was counted ten times or more. V usage is TRBV29-1 and J usage is TRBJ1-2, with D uncertain. From germline, CDR1 is SQVTM and CDR2 ANQGSEA. V was shortened by 6 bases and J by 5 bases, with 13 bases between the two germline ends. The CDR3 totals 12 residues. As DNA, the CDR3 is TGCAGCGTGGCGAGGACGGGGTATGGCTACACCTTC. This gives the protein CSVARTGYGYTF.

In its sample, this clonotype was seen a few times. The chain combines TRBV9 with TRBJ1-1; no clear D gene. Germline V gene lookup returns CDR1 SGDLS and CDR2 YYNGEE. V was pared by 0 bases and J by 2 bases, with 8 bases between. The CDR3 consists of 14 residues. CDR3 region: CASSVAGHNTEAFF. The CDR3 coding sequence is TGTGCCAGCAGCGTAGCCGGGCACAACACTGAAGCTTTCTTT.

The chain uses TRBV19 and TRBJ2-3; TRBD1 matches at 7 bases. V lost 5 bases and J lost 6; bases outside the gene matches: 8. The V gene's germline CDR1 is LNHDA and CDR2 SQIVND (reference sequence). The length of the CDR3 is 14 residues. As DNA, the CDR3 is TGTGCCAGTAGTGGATTACAGGGGCAGGATACGCAGTATTTT. Translated, it gives CASSGLQGQDTQYF.

This clonotype was seen just once. An end of the junction does not agree with germline; a read error may underlie this. The gene calls are TRBV11-2 and TRBJ2-5, with no clear D. Germline V gives CDR1 SGHAT, CDR2 FQNNGV. The CDR3 is 12 amino acids. CDR3 bases: TGTGCCAGCAGCTTAGAGGAAGAGACCAAGTACTTC. This translates into CASSLEEETKYF.

Only a few counts were recorded for this clonotype. This sequence joins TRBV7-9 and TRBJ2-7, with D perhaps matching TRBD1 or TRBD2 (5 bases each). The CDR3 runs to 13 residues. Trimming took off 4 bases at V and 3 bases at J, with 10 bases between the two ends. Germline CDR1 and CDR2: SEHNR and FQNEAQ (reference sequence). The CDR3 DNA reads as TGTGCCAGCAGCTCGGGACCGATCTACGAGCAGTACGTC. This gives the protein CASSSGPIYEQYV.

The rearrangement links TRBV11-2 to TRBJ2-3; tentatively, D is TRBD2 (6 bases). The V and J ends lost 5 bases and 5 bases respectively, with 17 bases between them. CDR3 length: 15 amino acids. CDR1 is SGHAT, CDR2 FQNNGV, per germline. The CDR3 nucleotides are TGTGCCAGCAGCCCACCCCGGTGGAGGGGAGATACGCAGTATTTT. This encodes CASSPPRWRGDTQYF.

The rearrangement uses TRBV5-4 and TRBJ2-5; a weak D match, TRBD2 (6 bases). Trimming took off 1 base at V and 4 bases at J, with 11 bases between the two ends. Germline V gene lookup returns CDR1 SGHNT and CDR2 YYREEE (reference sequence). The CDR3 length is 14 residues. The CDR3 region has the DNA TGTGCCAGCAGCTTGATGTTCGGGGGAGAGACCCAGTACTTC. Residues: CASSLMFGGETQYF.

This clonotype was seen at least ten times. V is TRBV11-2 and J is TRBJ2-7; D is unclear. The germline gives CDR1 SGHAT, CDR2 FQNNGV. This CDR3 spans 11 amino acids. V gave up 3 bases and J gave up 6 bases, with 6 bases separating them. The CDR3: CASSFFSEQYF. Here the CDR3 DNA reads TGTGCCAGCAGCTTCTTTTCCGAGCAGTACTTC.

The rearrangement links TRBV5-1 to TRBJ1-6; perhaps TRBD1 as D (5 bases). Germline V gene lookup returns CDR1 SGHRS and CDR2 YFSETQ. V was pared by 1 base and J by 5 bases, with 10 bases between. There are 15 residues in the CDR3. Here the CDR3 DNA reads TGCGCCAGCAGCTTGCAGGTAGGGGATAATTCACCCCTCCACTTT. Its translation is CASSLQVGDNSPLHF.

J is TRBJ1-6 and V is TRBV5-8; a weak D match, TRBD1 (5 bases). Trimming took 7 bases from V and 5 from J, leaving 10 bases between them. This CDR3 is built from 13 residues. From germline, CDR1 is SGHTS and CDR2 YDEGEE. The CDR3 reads CASRDGDNSPLHF. The DNA for the CDR3 is TGTGCCAGCCGGGACGGAGATAATTCACCCCTCCACTTT.

This chain joins TRBV10-2 and TRBJ2-3; D unclear. The germline V gene has CDR1 WSHSY and CDR2 SAAADI. V lost 6 bases and J 0 bases, leaving 10 bases between the germline ends. This CDR3 is 14 amino acids long. This CDR3 is CASRVQISTDTQYF. CDR3 bases: TGCGCCAGCAGGGTCCAAATAAGCACAGATACGCAGTATTTT.

This clonotype appeared a few times. The chain combines TRBV30 with TRBJ2-2; D gene ambiguous. V lost 3 bases, J lost 3 bases, and 8 bases lay in between. CDR1 is GTSNPN and CDR2 is SVGIG in the germline V gene (reference sequence). This CDR3 region has 13 residues. The CDR3 spells CAWSHRDTGELFF. The CDR3 bases are TGTGCCTGGAGCCACAGAGACACCGGGGAGCTGTTTTTT.

This clonotype was found a few times. V and J are TRBV7-9 and TRBJ2-7, with D unclear. Germline CDR1 reads SEHNR; CDR2 reads FQNEAQ (reference sequence). The CDR3 totals 13 residues. Between the trimmed V and J ends, which lost 7 bases and 3 bases, there was a span of 13 bases. The CDR3 is CASTAPTHYEQYF. The CDR3 DNA reads TGTGCCAGCACGGCACCTACACACTACGAGCAGTACTTC.